These T cell receptor beta chains were read from a single sample in a study of Graves' ophthalmopathy and Graves' hyperthyroidism. TCRdb reprocessed the multiplex PCR reads with MiXCR, giving one entry per CDR3 protein. The data show hundreds of thousands of distinct CDR3 sequences, approximately 22% seen once. Sequencing was carried out using peripheral blood. The source is a woman younger than 30 with stable Graves' hyperthyroidism. Some clones in this sample may be carry-over from other donors' samples. The CDR3 runs from the conserved cysteine through the conserved F or W. A D gene is named only where the DNA matches it firmly. Clone size is shown for a subset of rows, as once, few, many or a class of expanded clone.

v_gene	j_gene	d_gene	abundance	CDR3nt	CDR3aa
TRBV20-1	TRBJ2-7	TRBD2	many	TGCAGTGCTAGACCAGCCGCTAGCGGGGGCCCCTACGAGCAGTACTTC	CSARPAASGGPYEQYF
TRBV6-5	TRBJ1-1	TRBD1	NA	TGTGCCAGCAGTTACCCCGGGACAGCGGCCACTGAAGCTTTCTTT	CASSYPGTAATEAFF
TRBV7-2	TRBJ1-2	NA	many	TGTGCCAGCAGCTTAGACGTGATAGCGGGCTACACCTTC	CASSLDVIAGYTF
TRBV12-3/TRBV12-4	TRBJ2-7	NA	many	TGTGCCAGCAGTTTTGGGCAGGGCTACGAGCAGTACTTC	CASSFGQGYEQYF
TRBV18	TRBJ2-7	TRBD2	many	TGTGCCAGCTCACCACCGGGACTAGCAGCCGAGCAGTACTTC	CASSPPGLAAEQYF
TRBV12-3/TRBV12-4	TRBJ1-2	NA	many	TGTGCCAGCAGTCCTTCCGGAGGGGAAGGAGGTTTATATGGCTACACCTTC	CASSPSGGEGGLYGYTF
TRBV4-2	TRBJ1-5	TRBD1	many	TGTGCCAGCAGCCAGGGTGGGACAGCCAATCAGCCCCAGCATTTT	CASSQGGTANQPQHF
TRBV6-1	TRBJ1-1	TRBD1	few	TGTGCCAGCATGAAGGGGGCTCGGAACACTGAAGCTTTCTTT	CASMKGARNTEAFF
TRBV6-1	TRBJ1-5	TRBD1	many	TGTGCCAGCAGGGGACAGGGGCTGCGCAATCAGCCCCAGCATTTT	CASRGQGLRNQPQHF
TRBV19	TRBJ2-7	NA	NA	TGTGCCAGTACTAAGGGGTCGTCCTACGAGCAGTACTTC	CASTKGSSYEQYF
TRBV6-1	TRBJ1-2	NA	many	TGTGCCAGCGGCCAGGGCCAACTTAACTATGGCTACACCTTC	CASGQGQLNYGYTF
TRBV28	TRBJ1-1	NA	few	TGTGCCAGCAGTTTCGAGGGTCCCCCTGAAGCTTTCTTT	CASSFEGPPEAFF
TRBV5-1	TRBJ2-2	NA	NA	TGCGCCAGCACCTCGTACGTAGATTTCAAAGCCGGGGAGCTGTTTTTT	CASTSYVDFKAGELFF
TRBV7-9	TRBJ2-5	TRBD1	NA	TGTGCCAGCAGCTTCGGACAGGAACAAGAGACCCAGTACTTC	CASSFGQEQETQYF
TRBV12-3/TRBV12-4	TRBJ2-5	NA	NA	TGTGCCAGCAGGACACAAGAGACGGAGTACTTC	CASRTQETEYF
TRBV30	TRBJ1-2	NA	many	TGTGCCTGGAGTGTTGACGGGGAGAACTATGGCTACACCTTC	CAWSVDGENYGYTF
TRBV3-1	TRBJ1-2	NA	many	TGTGCCAGCAGCCCAACGCTTGCAGCCGCTAACTATGGCTACACCTTC	CASSPTLAAANYGYTF
TRBV27	TRBJ1-5	TRBD1	many	TGTGCCAGCAGTCAAAGACAGGGGGTGGGGCAGCCCCAGCATTTT	CASSQRQGVGQPQHF
TRBV6-5	TRBJ2-5	TRBD1	NA	TGTGCCAGCAGTTTCGAGGACAGGGGAGGAGGAGAGACCCAGTACTTC	CASSFEDRGGGETQYF
TRBV20-1	TRBJ1-2	NA	few	TGCAGTGCTAGAGTAGAGGCAGCCTATGGCTACACCTTC	CSARVEAAYGYTF
TRBV24-1	TRBJ1-2	NA	many	TGTGCCACCAGTGATGACGCATATGGCTACACCTTC	CATSDDAYGYTF
TRBV11-1	TRBJ2-5	NA	many	TGTGCCAGCAGCCCCCAGGGAGAGACCCAGTACTTC	CASSPQGETQYF
TRBV3-1	TRBJ2-5	TRBD2	many	TGTGCCAGCACCGCCAAACTAGCGGAAGAGACCCAGTACTTC	CASTAKLAEETQYF
TRBV12-3/TRBV12-4	TRBJ1-1	NA	many	TGTGCCAGCAGCATGGGGCGCATGAACACTGAAGCTTTCTTT	CASSMGRMNTEAFF
TRBV29-1	TRBJ1-1	NA	many	TGCAGCGTTGATTCTGGGGCTGGTGAAGCTTTCTTT	CSVDSGAGEAFF
TRBV7-9	TRBJ1-1	TRBD1	NA	TGTGCCAGCAGCTCATGGACAGGGGGCCACTCTGAAGCTTTCTTT	CASSSWTGGHSEAFF
TRBV12-3/TRBV12-4	TRBJ1-1	NA	NA	TGTGCCAGCAGTCCCCGGATTGGGGGAGAAACTGAAGCTTTCTTT	CASSPRIGGETEAFF
TRBV11-2	TRBJ2-2	NA	many	TGTGCCAGCAGCTTAGGTCTCTCCGCGAACACCGGGGAGCTGTTTTTT	CASSLGLSANTGELFF
TRBV12-3/TRBV12-4	TRBJ2-7	TRBD1	many	TGTGCCAGCCGATGGACCGGGACAGGGGACGAGCAGTACTTC	CASRWTGTGDEQYF
TRBV4-1	TRBJ1-6	NA	few	TGCGCCAGCAGCCAAGAAGGGAGGAAAGGGGTCGCCTATAATTCACCCCTCCACTTT	CASSQEGRKGVAYNSPLHF
TRBV6-1	TRBJ1-1	TRBD1	once	TGTGCCAGCAGTATCGCCGGGACAGGTCAACGGATACGAGCTTTCTTT	CASSIAGTGQRIRAFF
TRBV6-2/TRBV6-3	TRBJ1-1	NA	many	TGTGCCAGCAGTTACGCCAAACTTATAGGGGTAAATGAAGCTTTCTTT	CASSYAKLIGVNEAFF
TRBV6-5	TRBJ2-7	NA	few	TGTGCCAGCAGTTACAGTGGGGTGTCCTACGAGCAGTACTTC	CASSYSGVSYEQYF
TRBV6-1	TRBJ1-2	NA	many	TGTGCCAGCAGTAGGGACACCCAGAAACCTAACTATGGCTACACCTTC	CASSRDTQKPNYGYTF
TRBV6-5	TRBJ1-2	NA	many	TGTGCCAGCTTTCGTGGGGGCGCGGACTATGGCTACACCTTC	CASFRGGADYGYTF
TRBV2	TRBJ2-6	NA	few	TGTGCCAGCAGAGGGGGGGGCGCCTTCTCTGGGGCCAACGTCCTGACTTTC	CASRGGGAFSGANVLTF
TRBV9	TRBJ1-2	NA	many	TGTGCCAGCAGCCCCGGGACGGACGTTACTAACTATGGCTACACCTTC	CASSPGTDVTNYGYTF
TRBV20-1	TRBJ1-6	NA	NA	TGCAGTGCTACAGGGACGTGGGAATCACCCCTCCACTTT	CSATGTWESPLHF
TRBV6-1	TRBJ1-1	TRBD1	NA	TGTGCCAGCAGTATGGGACAGGGATTTTTGAACACTGAAGCTTTCTTT	CASSMGQGFLNTEAFF
TRBV15	TRBJ1-3	NA	NA	TGTGCCACCAGCAGAGATCCAGGGATAAGCTCTGGAAACACCATATATTTT	CATSRDPGISSGNTIYF
TRBV20-1	TRBJ1-5	NA	many	TGCAGTGCTAGTATGGGGGGAGCCAATCAGCCCCAGCATTTT	CSASMGGANQPQHF
TRBV25-1	TRBJ1-6	NA	many	TGTGCCAGCAGTGAAGGGGGGGCGCAGAATTCACCCCTCCACTTT	CASSEGGAQNSPLHF
TRBV12-3/TRBV12-4	TRBJ1-6	NA	many	TGTGCCAGCAGGCCGAGTAGTTCACCCCTCCACTTT	CASRPSSSPLHF
TRBV11-1	TRBJ2-5	NA	few	TGTGCCAGCGCTCGAGGGGAGACCCAGTACTTC	CASARGETQYF
TRBV6-2/TRBV6-3	TRBJ1-2	TRBD1	NA	TGTGCCAGCAGCCGGACCGCTCAGGGGGCTGACGGCTACACCTTC	CASSRTAQGADGYTF
TRBV19	TRBJ1-1	NA	NA	TGTGCCAGTAGTACTATGGGGGCTGTGAACACTGAAGCTTTCTTT	CASSTMGAVNTEAFF
TRBV12-3/TRBV12-4	TRBJ1-5	TRBD1	NA	TGTGCCAGCAGTCCGCTGACAGGGTGGAGCAATCAGCCCCAGCATTTT	CASSPLTGWSNQPQHF
TRBV20-1	TRBJ2-5	TRBD2	NA	TGCAGTGCTAGAGATAGAGCTAGCGGAGCCCTCCGTATGCCGTACTTC	CSARDRASGALRMPYF
TRBV2	TRBJ2-5	TRBD1	NA	TGTGCCAGCAAGGACAGGGGAGAGACCCAGTACTTC	CASKDRGETQYF
TRBV7-6	TRBJ1-5	NA	many	TGTGCCAGCAGCTTATCACTCTCTAGCAATCAGCCCCAGCATTTT	CASSLSLSSNQPQHF
TRBV7-6	TRBJ2-7	NA	many	TGTGCCAGCAGCAAAAGTGTCCGGGGGGCCTCCTACGAGCAGTACTTC	CASSKSVRGASYEQYF
TRBV12-3/TRBV12-4	TRBJ1-1	NA	NA	TGTGCCAGCAGTTCCGACAGTTGGAGCCATCCCGTCACTGAAGCTTTCTTT	CASSSDSWSHPVTEAFF
TRBV6-2/TRBV6-3	TRBJ1-5	NA	many	TGTGCCAGCAGGAGAGGGGATGTGACGCCCCAGCATTTT	CASRRGDVTPQHF
TRBV15	TRBJ2-7	NA	many	TGTGCCACCAGCAGACCGCCCCTCGTCGAGCAGTACTTC	CATSRPPLVEQYF
TRBV15	TRBJ2-7	TRBD1	NA	TGTGCCACCAGCAGACAGGGGGCAGGCTACGAGCAGTACTTC	CATSRQGAGYEQYF